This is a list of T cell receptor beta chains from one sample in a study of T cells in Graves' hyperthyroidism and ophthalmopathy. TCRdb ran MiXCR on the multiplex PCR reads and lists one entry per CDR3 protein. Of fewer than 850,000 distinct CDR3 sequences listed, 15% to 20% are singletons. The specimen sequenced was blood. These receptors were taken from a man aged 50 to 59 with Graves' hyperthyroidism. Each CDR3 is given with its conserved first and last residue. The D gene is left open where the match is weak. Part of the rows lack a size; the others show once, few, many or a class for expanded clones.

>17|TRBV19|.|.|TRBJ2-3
TGTGCCAGTAGACCCGGCGGAGGAAGAGGGGTTGCAGATACGCAGTATTTT
CASRPGGGRGVADTQYF
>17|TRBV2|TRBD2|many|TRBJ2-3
TGTGCCAGCAGTGAAACTAGCGGGAGTGTGTTGACAGATACGCAGTATTTT
CASSETSGSVLTDTQYF
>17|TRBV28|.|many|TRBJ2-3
TGTGCCAGCAACCCCAACGGTCCGGGCCTGGGTGCGGATACGCAGTATTTT
CASNPNGPGLGADTQYF
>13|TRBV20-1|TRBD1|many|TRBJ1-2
TGCAGTGCTAGAAAACCACAGGGGAGCGGCTACACCTTC
CSARKPQGSGYTF
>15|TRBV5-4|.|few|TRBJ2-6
TGTGCCAGCAGCTTGGTGGACTCTGGGGCCAACGTCCTGACTTTC
CASSLVDSGANVLTF
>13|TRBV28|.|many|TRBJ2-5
TGTGCCAGCAGTTTACTTGCTCTGGAGACCCAGTACTTC
CASSLLALETQYF
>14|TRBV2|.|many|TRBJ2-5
TGTGCCAGCAGTGAGGATGCGGGACGGGAGACCCAGTACTTC
CASSEDAGRETQYF
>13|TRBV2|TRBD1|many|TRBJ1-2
TGTGCCAGCAGTCCGGGACAGGACTATGGCTACACCTTC
CASSPGQDYGYTF
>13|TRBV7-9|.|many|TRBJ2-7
TGTGCCAGCAGCCCACAGGGAGTCTACGAGCAGTACTTC
CASSPQGVYEQYF
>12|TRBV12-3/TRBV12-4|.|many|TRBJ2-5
TGTGCCAGCAGTTTAATTTCGGAGACCCAGTACTTC
CASSLISETQYF
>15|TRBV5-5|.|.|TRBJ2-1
TGTGCCAGCAGCTATAGTGAGGCTTCCTACAATGAGCAGTTCTTC
CASSYSEASYNEQFF
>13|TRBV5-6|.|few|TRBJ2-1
TGTGCCAGCAGCTCGGTTATAGGGGTTGAGCAGTTCTTC
CASSSVIGVEQFF
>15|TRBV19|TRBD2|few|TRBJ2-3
TGTGCCAGTAGTATGGCGGGAGGAGGGACAGATACGCAGTATTTT
CASSMAGGGTDTQYF
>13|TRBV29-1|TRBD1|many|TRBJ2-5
TGCAGCGTAGGAGGGACAGGGGGAGAGACCCAGTACTTC
CSVGGTGGETQYF
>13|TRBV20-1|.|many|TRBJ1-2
TGCAGTGCTAGAGGGGACACTCGTTATGGCTACACCTTC
CSARGDTRYGYTF
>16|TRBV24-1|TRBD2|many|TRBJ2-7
TGTGCCACCAGTGATTCGGGACTAGCGGGGCCCTACGAGCAGTACTTC
CATSDSGLAGPYEQYF
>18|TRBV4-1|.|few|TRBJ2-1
TGCGCCAGCAGCCCGCTATTTTTTGTCAGACACCTTCCCAATGAGCAGTTCTTC
CASSPLFFVRHLPNEQFF
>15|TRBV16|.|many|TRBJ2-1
TGTGCCAGCAGCCAATCTAGTACGCCCTACAATGAGCAGTTCTTC
CASSQSSTPYNEQFF
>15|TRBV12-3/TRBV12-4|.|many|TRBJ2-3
TGTGCCAGCAGGGCTAGCGGAAGGGGGCTAGATACGCAGTATTTT
CASRASGRGLDTQYF
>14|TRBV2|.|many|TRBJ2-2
TGTGCCAGAGAAGAGGGCCTTGGGACCGGGGAGCTGTTTTTT
CAREEGLGTGELFF
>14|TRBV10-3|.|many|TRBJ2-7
TGTGCCATCAGTGAGCAGACTACCCGGTACGAGCAGTACTTC
CAISEQTTRYEQYF
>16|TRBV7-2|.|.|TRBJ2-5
TGTGCCAGCAGCCCAGCCCTACGGCGGGTCGGAGGGACCCAGTACTTC
CASSPALRRVGGTQYF
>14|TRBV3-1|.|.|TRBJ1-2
TGTGCCAGCAGCCCCACCGACGCTATTCATGGCTACACCTTC
CASSPTDAIHGYTF
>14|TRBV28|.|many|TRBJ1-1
TGTGCCAGCAGTTTAATGAGTATGAACACTGAAGCTTTCTTT
CASSLMSMNTEAFF
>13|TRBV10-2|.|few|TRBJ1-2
TGCGCCAGCAGTGAGAGGGCAGGGGTTGGCTACACCTTC
CASSERAGVGYTF
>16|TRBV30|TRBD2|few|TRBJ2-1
TGTGCCTGGACAGCGGGAGGTTTGAGCTCCTACAATGAGCAGTTCTTC
CAWTAGGLSSYNEQFF
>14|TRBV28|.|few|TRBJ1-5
TGTGCCAGCAGTCCACGACTGGGCACTCAGCCCCAGCATTTT
CASSPRLGTQPQHF
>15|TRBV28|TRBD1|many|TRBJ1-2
TGTGCCAGCAGTAGAGACAGGGGTTCTAACTATGGCTACACCTTC
CASSRDRGSNYGYTF
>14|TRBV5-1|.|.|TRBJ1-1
TGCGCCAGCAGGTCGGTCAGACAGAACACTGAAGCTTTCTTT
CASRSVRQNTEAFF
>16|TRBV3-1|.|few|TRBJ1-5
TGTGCCAGCAGCCAAGGGACCTCCGGCAGCAATCAGCCCCAGCATTTT
CASSQGTSGSNQPQHF
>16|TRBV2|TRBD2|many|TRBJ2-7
TGTGCCAGCAGTCGCCGGCGACTAGCGGGACCCTACGAGCAGTACTTC
CASSRRRLAGPYEQYF
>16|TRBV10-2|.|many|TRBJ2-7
TGCGCCAGCAGTTCAACCCGGGACCACGTCTCCTACGAGCAGTACTTC
CASSSTRDHVSYEQYF
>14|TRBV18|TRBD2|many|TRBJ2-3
TGTGCCAGCTCACCACAACTAGCGGAAGATACGCAGTATTTT
CASSPQLAEDTQYF
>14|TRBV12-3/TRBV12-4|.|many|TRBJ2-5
TGTGCCAGCGGAGCGACAGCGAACTTTCTGGCCCAGTACTTC
CASGATANFLAQYF
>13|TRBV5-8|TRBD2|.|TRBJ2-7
TGTGCCAGCAGCTTGGAGCGGGAAGCTTGGCAGTACTTC
CASSLEREAWQYF
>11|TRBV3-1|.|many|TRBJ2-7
TGTGCCAGCAGCGAGATGTACGAGCAGTACTTC
CASSEMYEQYF
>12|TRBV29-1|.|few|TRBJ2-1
TGCAGCGTTGAAGAGGGATTCAATGAGCAGTTCTTC
CSVEEGFNEQFF
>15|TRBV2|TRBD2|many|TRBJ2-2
TGTGCCAGCAGGGGGACTAGCGGGAGTTCCGGGGAGCTGTTTTTT
CASRGTSGSSGELFF
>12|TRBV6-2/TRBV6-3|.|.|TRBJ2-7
TGTGCCAGCAGTTACAATCCCTACGAGCAGTACTTC
CASSYNPYEQYF
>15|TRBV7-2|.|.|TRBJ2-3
TGTGCCAGCAGCCTACTAGGCAGGCCTTACCATACGCAGTATTTT
CASSLLGRPYHTQYF
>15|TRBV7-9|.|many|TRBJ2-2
TGTGCCAGCAGTGCCGGGACGTCGAACACCGGGGAGCTGTTTTTT
CASSAGTSNTGELFF
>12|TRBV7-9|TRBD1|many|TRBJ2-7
TGTGCCAGCGGGACAGGGAACTACGAGCAGTACTTC
CASGTGNYEQYF
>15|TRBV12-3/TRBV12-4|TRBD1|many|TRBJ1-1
TGTGCCAGCAATCCGGGACAGGGATATCACACTGAAGCTTTCTTT
CASNPGQGYHTEAFF
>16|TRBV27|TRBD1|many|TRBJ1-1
TGTGCCAGCAGTTGGGGACAGGGGGGGGGAAGCACTGAAGCTTTCTTT
CASSWGQGGGSTEAFF
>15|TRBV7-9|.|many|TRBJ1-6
TGTGCCAGCAGTCACCTCCGGGGCATCAATTCACCCCTCCACTTT
CASSHLRGINSPLHF
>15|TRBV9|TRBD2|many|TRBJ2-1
TGTGCCAGCAGCGTAGACCCTAGCGGGTGGAATGAGCAGTTCTTC
CASSVDPSGWNEQFF
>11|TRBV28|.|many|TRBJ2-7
TGTGCCAGCAGCCTAGTGGGAGGGCAGTACTTC
CASSLVGGQYF
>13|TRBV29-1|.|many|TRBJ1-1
TGCAGCGTTGATGGGGGGAGGAGCACTGAAGCTTTCTTT
CSVDGGRSTEAFF
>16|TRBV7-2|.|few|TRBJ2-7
TGTGCCAGCAGCTTAGGAACCAGCCCCAGGGCCCGTAAGAAGTACTTC
CASSLGTSPRARKKYF
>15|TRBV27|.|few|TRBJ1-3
TGTGCCAGCAGGCCCAGCAGTGGCTCTGGAAACACCATATATTTT
CASRPSSGSGNTIYF
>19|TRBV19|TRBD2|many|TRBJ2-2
TGTGCCAGTAGTATATCCGGGGATACTAGCGGGAGAAAGTCCGGGGAGCTGTTTTTT
CASSISGDTSGRKSGELFF
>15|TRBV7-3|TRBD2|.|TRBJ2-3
TGTGCCAGCAGCACCCAGACTAGCGGCACAGATACGCAGTATTTT
CASSTQTSGTDTQYF
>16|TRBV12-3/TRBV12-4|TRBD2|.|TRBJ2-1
TGTGCCAGCAGACTAGCGACCCATGCTACCTACAATGAGCAGTTCTTC
CASRLATHATYNEQFF